This T cell receptor beta chain derives from a study of T cell responses to AZD1222 COVID-19 vaccine. The study's findings and limits: Seropositive at baseline were only six AZD1222 recipients. In the spike-specific TCR repertoire, nearly half reportedly target unmutated variant regions. Most donors were white British and more were female, and clonal diversity was possibly underestimated.

Some clones are missing from TCRdb's copy, which holds only in-frame ones; the method was immunoSEQ multiplex PCR. The data show some 150,000 clones, roughly 90% seen once. Trimming took 4 bases from V and 8 from J; bases not matched to a gene: 15. Germline lookup yields CDR1 SGHTS and CDR2 YDEGEE. This CDR3 is 16 amino acids long. This clone was recorded only once. The antigen is undetermined. Both about-4-week and about-12-week second-dose recipients were combined. The chain is built from TRBV5-8 and TRBJ2-1; 7 positions match TRBD1. The sample here was peripheral blood, taken 28 days after the second AZD1222 dose. This sequence was found in an adult who received the AZD1222 COVID-19 vaccine. This CDR3 reads CASSPYKGGRFDEQFF. In DNA form, the CDR3 reads TGTGCCAGCAGCCCGTATAAAGGGGGCCGCTTCGATGAGCAGTTCTTC.